The T cell receptor (beta chain) under discussion was sequenced for a study of CD8+ T cells in alopecia areata. At the level of the study: After 6 to 18 months of tofacitinib, follow-up continued 6 months off drug. Study conclusions and caveats: Within the top 100, expanded CD8+ clones significantly decreased with tofacitinib, as did scalp clonality.

Investigators isolated RNA and reverse transcribed it into cDNA to act as the sequencing template. Sequencing was performed with immunoSEQ multiplex PCR; in TCRdb, only in-frame clones are kept and a portion is missing. Of 110,000 or so clones in the sample, 58% were seen once. Comments on this clone: No antigen is known for it.

As for treatment: oral pan-JAK inhibitor, 5-10 mg twice daily. The sorting of PBMCs gave CD4+ and CD8+ T cells. The length of the CDR3 is 15 residues. The germline V and J ends were trimmed by 0 bases and 7 bases, with 12 bases remaining between them. Germline loops: CDR1 MGHRA, CDR2 YSYEKL. The sequence came from a human donor with alopecia areata. The rearrangement joins TRBV4-1 to TRBJ1-4; D uncertain. The sample in question was CD8+ T cells sorted from blood, obtained at week 4, from a patient treated with tofacitinib. This CDR3 is CASSQEPGQREKLFF. In DNA form, the CDR3 reads TGCGCCAGCAGCCAAGAGCCGGGCCAACGTGAAAAACTGTTTTTT.